This TCR beta chain emerged from a study of cytomegalovirus exposure and HLA in healthy donors (dated 2017 in TCRdb). The study in broad terms: A later analysis indicated that the 110 or so validation repertoires were generated on the platform also employed for the approximately 690 repertoires of the first cohort. Besides the first cohort of 500 to 700 subjects, a separate validation cohort made up of 120 or so different subjects was used. To predict cytomegalovirus infection status, the study combined high-throughput TCR immunosequencing, statistical association of individual TCRs with disease status, and machine learning. The study aimed to test whether cataloging public T cell receptors could reveal signatures of past pathogen exposure. General conclusions and limits of the study: In vitro tests confirmed that a few of the cytomegalovirus-associated TCR beta chains recognize cytomegalovirus antigens. The authors suggested that the approach could potentially be extended to other disease states and immunological phenotypes. In the study, some 160 TCR beta chains were listed as associated with cytomegalovirus. The classifier was reported to diagnose cytomegalovirus status with high specificity and sensitivity in both the original cohort and the validation cohort. A later analysis found that TCRs clustered in the first cohort also tended to co-occur in the approximately 120 validation repertoires, with approximately 94% of cluster scores above 0. The validation cohort had no HLA typing available for a later analysis, so co-occurrence within that cohort was assessed over all 120 or so repertoires. Across donors, most TCR sequences were observed very rarely, whereas some public TCRs were present in many individuals.

Worth noting for this clone: This receptor's antigen is unknown. The record has no base qualities; no much larger clone is one base away.

The donors belonged to the validation cohort of 90 to 150 subjects, which was separate from the roughly 670-subject first cohort. Libraries came from the immunoSEQ multiplex PCR assay. The paper's data handling went like this. A statistical classification framework was built for diagnosing cytomegalovirus status from the catalog of TCR beta chain sequences. Held by TCRdb, this immuneACCESS table contains in-frame sequences only and omits some clones. Under half of the omission traces to an unresolved V gene where checked; the cause of the rest is unknown. D and trimming were read from the DNA, whereas the V and J calls and clone size are those reported in that table. The sample data list more than 250,000 clones, and roughly 89% of these were observed just once. Of the sample, under 0.85% is held by the ten largest clones. The sequenced material came from PBMCs. This sequence originates from a woman between 18 and 29 years old in good health and CMV-seronegative.

The CDR3 loop reads CASSQDRTGGPYNEQFF. The sequence in DNA is TGCGCCAGCAGCCAAGATAGGACAGGGGGCCCCTACAATGAGCAGTTCTTC. The rearrangement joined TRBV4-3 to TRBJ2-1; 11 junctional bases match TRBD1. V lost 0 bases and J lost 2 bases, and the count of bases not matched to a germline gene is 3. The CDR3 has 17 amino acids, counting the end cysteine and phenylalanine. The read is trimmed to its CDR3 DNA, 51 bases read in frame from base 1. CDR1 is given as LGHNA and CDR2 as YSLEER, both from the germline V gene.